The clone carrying this T cell receptor beta chain was seen only a few times. Its antigen is not identified. This entry comes from a study of CD8+ T cells in alopecia areata. Extracted RNA was reverse transcribed, and the resulting cDNA served as sequencing template. Generated by immunoSEQ multiplex PCR, the TCRdb table keeps only in-frame clones and is missing some. This table has around 80,000 clones, 51% appearing once. Collected material from alopecia areata patients comprised lesional scalp punch biopsies and peripheral blood. Study outcomes and limitations: Higher clonality was seen in lesional scalp than in normal scalp, especially in alopecia totalis/universalis.

V dropped 4 bases and J dropped 8 bases, with 12 bases sitting between them. The germline V gene has CDR1 MNHEY and CDR2 SVGAGI. The CDR3 runs to 13 residues. The chain is built from TRBV6-5 and TRBJ2-1, with D unclear. This sequence was found in a human donor with alopecia areata. The sample comprised NKG2D-high CD8+ T cells sorted from blood. The CDR3 sequence is CASSFLSFDEQFF. The CDR3 nucleotides are TGTGCCAGCAGTTTTCTTAGTTTCGATGAGCAGTTCTTC.